The next 28 T cell receptor beta chains were all read from a single sample in a study of T cell responses to AZD1222 COVID-19 vaccine. Assay used: immunoSEQ multiplex PCR; TCRdb lists only in-frame clones, some missing. The sample yields around 69,000 clones, roughly 84% seen once. The starting material was peripheral blood, obtained on day 0 of AZD1222 vaccination. The receptors derive from an adult in good health.

V usage is TRBV5-1 and J usage is TRBJ1-6; D gene ambiguous. Trimming stripped 0 bases from V and 0 bases from J, with 10 bases between. CDR3 length: 17 amino acids. The germline V gene has CDR1 SGHRS and CDR2 YFSETQ. The CDR3 DNA sequence: TGCGCCAGCAGCTTGGAAGCGGGGAGCTCCTATAATTCACCCCTCCACTTT. It is translated as CASSLEAGSSYNSPLHF. The full variable domain, rest sourced from reference TRBV5-1 and TRBJ1-6, is KAGVTQTPRYLIKTRGQQVTLSCSPISGHRSVSWYQQTPGQGLQFLFEYFSETQRNKGNFPGRFSGRQFSNSRSEMNVSTLELGDSALYLCASSLEAGSSYNSPLHFGNGTRLTVT.

V usage is TRBV7-2 and J usage is TRBJ2-3; possibly TRBD1 for D (5 bases). Germline CDR1 reads SGHTA; CDR2 reads FQGNSA. The ends were cut back, 3 bases at V and 0 bases at J, with 10 bases in the middle. The CDR3 contains 15 residues. The DNA for the CDR3 is TGTGCCAGCAGCTTTTGGGGCAGGAGCACAGATACGCAGTATTTT. It translates to CASSFWGRSTDTQYF. The full variable domain, its missing parts supplied by reference TRBV7-2 and TRBJ2-3, is GAGVSQSPSNKVTEKGKDVELRCDPISGHTALYWYRQSLGQGLEFLIYFQGNSAPDKSGLPSDRFSAERTGGSVSTLTIQRTQQEDSAVYLCASSFWGRSTDTQYFGPGTRLTVL.

The genes are TRBV6-5 and TRBJ1-5, with D uncertain. Per the germline V gene, CDR1 is MNHEY and CDR2 is SVGAGI. This CDR3 comprises 12 residues. V was trimmed by 5 bases and J by 4 bases, leaving 6 bases between them. This chain's CDR3 is CASSRKNQPQHF. Here the CDR3 DNA reads TGTGCCAGCAGTCGGAAAAATCAGCCCCAGCATTTT.

The chain employs TRBV3-1 (or the pseudogene TRBV3-2) and TRBJ2-7, with 8 positions matching TRBD1. The germline V gene encodes CDR1 LGHDT and CDR2 YNNKEL (reference sequence). With V trimmed by 1 base and J by 4 bases, 6 bases remained unmatched. This CDR3 is 15 amino acids long. CDR3 DNA sequence: TGTGCCAGCAGCCAAGGGTTGACAGGGGAATACGAGCAGTACTTC. This sequence encodes CASSQGLTGEYEQYF.

The chain joins TRBV5-4 to TRBJ1-1; 7 nucleotides align to TRBD1. This CDR3 is 15 amino acids long. Germline loops: CDR1 SGHNT, CDR2 YYREEE (reference sequence). The V gene end was trimmed by 0 bases and the J gene end by 3 bases; junction bases not matched to a gene: 5. The CDR3 here is CASSLGQGGYTEAFF. CDR3 DNA: TGTGCCAGCAGCTTGGGACAGGGTGGGTACACTGAAGCTTTCTTT.

Here the CDR3 reads CASSEYEGQPNYGYTF. The CDR3 DNA reads as TGTGCCAGCAGTGAATATGAGGGACAGCCTAACTATGGCTACACCTTC. The V gene is TRBV25-1, the J gene TRBJ1-2; 7 nucleotides agree with TRBD1. Germline V gene sequence: CDR1 MGHDK, CDR2 SYGVNS. This CDR3 has 16 amino acids. Trimming cost V 0 bases and J 0 bases; bases outside gene matches: 4.

This chain connects TRBV7-2 to TRBJ2-3; the match to TRBD2 covers 10 bases. Per germline, CDR1 SGHTA and CDR2 FQGNSA. This CDR3 has 17 amino acids. J gave up 5 bases and V 1 base, and 9 bases lay outside the gene matches. The CDR3 sequence is CASSLVGSSGGVDTQYF. CDR3 nucleotides: TGTGCCAGCAGCTTAGTCGGGTCTAGCGGGGGAGTAGATACGCAGTATTTT. Complete variable domain (other parts from reference TRBV7-2 and TRBJ2-3): GAGVSQSPSNKVTEKGKDVELRCDPISGHTALYWYRQSLGQGLEFLIYFQGNSAPDKSGLPSDRFSAERTGGSVSTLTIQRTQQEDSAVYLCASSLVGSSGGVDTQYFGPGTRLTVL.

The genes are TRBV18 and TRBJ2-7; D unclear. The CDR3 has 15 amino acids. The germline V gene has CDR1 KGHSH and CDR2 LQKENI. With 2 bases removed from V and 6 bases from J, the gap between germline ends came to 17 bases. CDR3 in DNA: TGTGCCAGCTCACCAGGCACCGACTTAGGTCTCGAGCAGTACTTC. Translating it yields CASSPGTDLGLEQYF.

This chain connects TRBV5-1 to TRBJ1-1; D is uncertain. From germline, CDR1 is SGHRS and CDR2 YFSETQ. V lost 1 base to trimming and J lost 2 bases, with 0 bases between them. The CDR3 sequence is 11 residues long. CDR3 in amino acids: CASSLNTEAFF. The DNA of the CDR3 is TGCGCCAGCAGCTTGAACACTGAAGCTTTCTTT.

This chain links TRBV6-5 with TRBJ2-7; no clear D gene. Germline loops: CDR1 MNHEY, CDR2 SVGAGI. V lost 5 bases and J 7 bases, leaving 21 bases between the germline ends. This CDR3 is built from 15 residues. The CDR3 DNA reads as TGTGCCAGCAGTCTAAGCTACCGCCCGCCTGAAGAGCAGTACTTC. Its protein is CASSLSYRPPEEQYF.

The V and J genes are TRBV28 and TRBJ1-5; 7 positions agree with TRBD1. The junction had 4 bases not matched to a gene; V was cut back by 6 bases and J by 2 bases. The CDR3 loop spans 14 amino acids. The germline gives CDR1 MDHEN, CDR2 SYDVKM. The CDR3 here is CASRLTGGNQPQHF. The CDR3 nucleotides are TGTGCCAGCAGACTAACAGGGGGCAATCAGCCCCAGCATTTT.

V usage is TRBV10-3 and J usage is TRBJ2-7; 9 nucleotides agree with TRBD2. The CDR3 is 16 residues long. Trimming cost V 6 bases and J 4 bases; bases outside gene matches: 13. Germline V gene data show CDR1 as ENHRY and CDR2 as SYGVKD. CDR3 bases: TGTGCCATCAGCCTAGGTCTGGGCGGGGGGGCGTACGAGCAGTACTTC. It is translated as CAISLGLGGGAYEQYF.

V is TRBV20-1 and J is TRBJ1-4; no reliable D call. Per germline, CDR1 DFQATT and CDR2 SNEGSKA (reference sequence). The CDR3 spans 11 residues. V lost 5 bases to trimming and J lost 8 bases, with 9 bases between them. The CDR3 DNA follows: TGCAGTGCTTACTTTCAGGAAAAACTGTTTTTT. Residues: CSAYFQEKLFF.

Only one count was recorded for this clone. The V call is TRBV5-6, the J call TRBJ1-6; maybe TRBD1 (5 bases). The length of the CDR3 is 15 residues. Germline CDR1 is SGHDT and CDR2 is YYEEEE. Trimming removed 4 bases from V and 4 bases from J, with 12 bases in between. The CDR3 coding sequence is TGTGCCAGCAGCCCGCAGACAGCATATAATTCACCCCTCCACTTT. Amino acids: CASSPQTAYNSPLHF.

The chain employs TRBV19 and TRBJ1-6; 8 bases fit TRBD1. The CDR3 extends over 13 amino acids. Germline V gene sequence: CDR1 LNHDA, CDR2 SQIVND (reference sequence). J gave up 10 bases and V 7 bases, and 6 bases lay outside the gene matches. The CDR3, as DNA: TGTGCCAGTACCCAGGGGGCGGGCTCACCCCTCCACTTT. As protein: CASTQGAGSPLHF. The variable domain in full, completed from reference TRBV19 and TRBJ1-6, reads DGGITQSPKYLFRKEGQNVTLSCEQNLNHDAMYWYRQDPGQGLRLIYYSQIVNDFQKGDIAEGYSVSREKKESFPLTVTSAQKNPTAFYLCASTQGAGSPLHFGNGTRLTVT.

This chain connects TRBV2 to TRBJ1-2; the D gene is possibly TRBD1 (5 bases). CDR3 length: 14 residues. The germline CDR1 and CDR2 sequences are SNHLY and FYNNEI. V was pared by 0 bases and J by 6 bases, with 11 bases between. CDR3 amino acids: CASSEARGVDGYTF. The CDR3 DNA is TGTGCCAGCAGTGAAGCGCGAGGGGTGGATGGCTACACCTTC.

The V call is TRBV15, the J call TRBJ1-5, with a tentative D call TRBD1 (5 bases). Germline CDR1 reads LNHNV; CDR2 reads YYDKDF (reference sequence). The CDR3 has 15 amino acids. V was shortened by 3 bases and J by 1 base, with 10 bases between the two germline ends. The CDR3 here is CATSSKTVSNQPQHF. The CDR3 nucleotides read TGTGCCACCAGCAGCAAGACAGTAAGCAATCAGCCCCAGCATTTT.

The J gene is TRBJ1-1, the V gene TRBV6-6; D gene ambiguous. V was cut by 5 bases and J by 0 bases, with 22 bases left in between. Germline CDR1 and CDR2: MNHNY and SVGAGI (reference sequence). This CDR3 is built from 18 residues. CDR3 amino acids: CASSQPRSSVFMNTEAFF. The CDR3 region has the DNA TGTGCCAGCAGTCAGCCCCGGTCGTCCGTATTCATGAACACTGAAGCTTTCTTT.

The sample holds many counts of this clone. The CDR3 protein is CASSQALRDEQFF. The CDR3, as DNA: TGCGCCAGCAGCCAAGCCCTTCGAGATGAGCAGTTCTTC. The chain carries TRBV4-1 and TRBJ2-1; D gene unclear. The CDR3 runs to 13 residues. V lost 1 base to trimming and J lost 8 bases, with 9 bases between them. Germline lookup yields CDR1 MGHRA and CDR2 YSYEKL.

This clone was counted between two and nine times. The V call is TRBV5-1, the J call TRBJ2-2; D may correspond to TRBD1 or TRBD2 (5 bases each). V gave up 4 bases and J gave up 3 bases, with 10 bases separating them. The CDR3 extends over 14 amino acids. Germline V gene lookup returns CDR1 SGHRS and CDR2 YFSETQ. CDR3 bases: TGCGCCAGCAGCCCACTGGGGGACACCGGGGAGCTGTTTTTT. It codes for CASSPLGDTGELFF.

This chain joins TRBV2 and TRBJ2-1; TRBD2 matches 10 bases. Trimming took 2 bases from V and 10 from J; bases not matched to a gene: 17. Germline CDR1 is SNHLY and CDR2 is FYNNEI. The CDR3 has 18 amino acids. CDR3 DNA: TGTGCCAGCAGTGAAAGGGCTAGCGGGGGCCCCCCATCAATAGAGCAGTTCTTC. Its translation: CASSERASGGPPSIEQFF.

This chain links TRBV10-3 with TRBJ2-7; D not resolved. V was cut by 3 bases and J by 1 base, with 16 bases left in between. Germline CDR1 ENHRY, CDR2 SYGVKD. This CDR3 has 16 residues. CDR3 coding DNA: TGTGCCATCAGTGAACCGCAAGATATAACGTCCTACGAGCAGTACTTC. This encodes CAISEPQDITSYEQYF.

The chain has TRBV9 and TRBJ2-7; D call uncertain. The CDR3 length is 14 residues. Germline V CDR1 and CDR2: SGDLS, YYNGEE. With 0 bases removed from V and 0 bases from J, the gap between germline ends came to 7 bases. CDR3 sequence (DNA): TGTGCCAGCAGCGTAGCACGGAGCTCCTACGAGCAGTACTTC. Protein product: CASSVARSSYEQYF.

This chain links TRBV28 with TRBJ2-1; a possible D gene is TRBD2 (7 bases). CDR3 length equals 16 residues. V lost 3 bases, J lost 4 bases, and 16 bases lay in between. Germline V gene data show CDR1 as MDHEN and CDR2 as SYDVKM. CDR3 in DNA: TGTGCCAGCAGTTTTTTTGGTAGGGGGGGGTACAATGAGCAGTTCTTC. It is translated as CASSFFGRGGYNEQFF.

The genes are TRBV4-1 and TRBJ2-7, with TRBD1 as a possible D gene (7 bases). The CDR3 is made up of 14 amino acids. The germline V and J ends were trimmed by 5 bases and 1 base, with 12 bases remaining between them. The germline V gene has CDR1 MGHRA and CDR2 YSYEKL. CDR3 sequence reads: CASSKTGRSYEQYF. CDR3 coding DNA: TGCGCCAGCAGCAAGACAGGGAGGTCCTACGAGCAGTACTTC.

Here the CDR3 reads CASSEVEGVGRDEKLFF. In DNA, the CDR3 is TGTGCCAGCAGTGAAGTGGAAGGGGTCGGGAGGGATGAAAAACTGTTTTTT. The gene calls are TRBV6-1 and TRBJ1-4; possibly TRBD1 for D (5 bases). CDR3 length: 17 residues. CDR1 is MNHNS and CDR2 is SASEGT in the germline V gene. Trimming left V 1 base short and J 6 bases short, with 18 bases between.

The V gene is TRBV3-1 (or the pseudogene TRBV3-2), the J gene TRBJ2-4; D is uncertain. CDR1 is LGHDT and CDR2 is YNNKEL in the germline V gene (reference sequence). V shed 4 bases and J shed 8 bases, with 12 bases lying between them. The CDR3 is 13 amino acids. The CDR3 reads CASSLDPRHIQYF. CDR3 in DNA: TGTGCCAGCAGCCTAGACCCACGTCACATTCAGTACTTC.

The rearrangement links TRBV2 to TRBJ1-2; D remains ambiguous. Deletions cut 6 bases from V and 8 bases from J, with 10 bases between. CDR3 length: 11 residues. Germline CDR1 and CDR2: SNHLY and FYNNEI. CDR3 protein: CASSVLGGYTF. The CDR3 DNA is TGTGCCAGCAGCGTCCTAGGAGGCTACACCTTC.